A single T cell receptor (beta chain) is shown here with its context. Its antigen is currently not known. No base quality information exists; no much larger clone differs at one position. The CDR3 runs 14 residues from the cysteine to the phenylalanine. CDR3 DNA only is kept here, 42 bases in frame from base 1. V is pruned by 5 bases and J by 0 bases, leaving 4 bases of the junction without a gene match. CDR1 and CDR2 are drawn from the germline V gene: SGHVS, FQNEAQ. The entry originates in a study of cytomegalovirus exposure and HLA in healthy donors (dated by TCRdb to about 2017). The study in broad terms: An earlier analysis of under 600 of the donors reported 250 to 300 Gb of sequence data and around 120 million unique TCR beta sequences from about 179 million T cells. An early release covering 550 to 700 HLA-typed donors comprised 250 to 350 gigabases of sequencing data and roughly 85 million unique TCR sequences. Of the 300 to 500 genotyped donors, roughly 76% were placed in the genetic ancestry cluster associated with self-reported Caucasian donors. The study was designed to test whether signatures of past pathogen exposure could be identified by cataloging public T cell receptors. Using immunosequencing, the study profiled T cell repertoires from roughly 650 subjects and related those repertoires to cytomegalovirus serostatus. In addition to the first cohort of 650 to 800 subjects, a separate validation cohort of under 150 different subjects was used. High-throughput TCR immunosequencing, statistical association of individual TCRs with disease status, and machine learning were combined to predict cytomegalovirus infection status. In a later analysis, previously published TCR beta repertoires from 550 to 750 donors were re-analyzed and high-resolution HLA genotyping was added so that TCR occurrence patterns could be studied. Rather than using new phenotypic data, the later analysis identified candidate immune exposures from TCR beta sequences and from how often those sequences occurred across donors. An earlier analysis of several hundred of the donors used high-throughput TCR beta sequencing to judge whether each TCR beta V gene segment behaved as functional or pseudogenic. Alongside the repertoire data, information on donor age, sex, ethnicity and CMV serostatus was compiled. Genome-wide SNP genotypes for about 55% of the roughly 670 donors were used in a later genetic analysis, which treated that subset as a discovery cohort. All discovery cohort repertoires had been generated using a single sequencing platform. HLA typing covered class I and class II loci at four-digit resolution. Typing coverage differed by locus: A, B, C, DRB1 and DQB1 were typed in about 620-630 donors, DQA1 in about 560, DPA1 in around 600, and DPB1 in just under 480. Because of strong linkage in the cohort, roughly five DR-DQ haplotypes were treated as single units for association and clustering. Across under 500 genotyped donors of the cohort, an average of about 220,000 unique TCR beta nucleotide sequences per donor were sequenced, and roughly a sixth of those sequences were non-productive. General findings and caveats noted by the study authors: In a later genetic analysis, a missense DCLRE1C variant was associated with V-gene and J-gene trimming of TCR beta chains, and the association was replicated in an independent cohort. According to a later analysis, parvovirus B19, influenza, CMV and Epstein-Barr virus appeared linked to several top co-occurrence clusters. A further reported finding was that TCR beta sequences accurately predicted the HLA-A and HLA-B alleles for most subjects in the first cohort. Linkage disequilibrium might explain the correlated functional status among segregating V segments, but an unknown experimental factor could not be excluded. This cohort had only TCR beta chains sequenced, and the lack of alpha or paired-chain data limited which features could be detected. The only immune exposure information available for the cohort was CMV serostatus. The earlier analysis of fewer than 750 of the donors excluded over 15 rarely observed V segments, including chromosome 9 orphons, because counts were too low. Compared with equally common non-associated chains, HLA-associated TCR beta chains in a later analysis were more clonally expanded and had lower generation probabilities. When HLA alleles, especially DR and DQ, strongly co-occurred, TCR associations were difficult to assign to individual alleles. Specific HLA alleles were associated with 18,000 or so TCR beta sequences at a false discovery rate of 0.05 in a later analysis. The study gave a list of under 200 TCR beta chains associated with cytomegalovirus. According to a later genetic analysis, donors in an Asian-associated ancestry cluster had fewer N-insertions in productive TCRs than the approximately 690-donor mean. A later analysis found that most CMV-associated TCR beta chains appeared HLA-restricted, with HLA associations seemingly driven largely by CMV exposure. Broadly in line with IMGT annotations, most TCR beta V segments showed up in productive rearrangements about 87% or about 30% of the time in an earlier analysis of several hundred of the donors. Most TCR sequences were observed very rarely across donors, whereas some public TCRs were present in many individuals. In both the original and validation cohorts, the classifier was reported to diagnose cytomegalovirus status with high specificity and sensitivity. A few of the identified cytomegalovirus-associated TCR beta chains were confirmed in vitro to be specific for cytomegalovirus antigens. According to the authors, the approach could potentially be generalized to other disease states and immunological phenotypes. Some IMGT-functional V segments, including TRBV6-2 and TRBV6-3, could not be told apart with the 87-base-pair reads, so those segments were excluded. A cluster of highly shared sequence variants was judged likely to be a technical artifact of the sequencing pipeline. According to a later analysis, TCR association rates differed among HLA loci, with DRB1 alleles showing the most associated TCRs and HLA-C alleles showing the fewest. Sequencing depth was assumed to be roughly uniform across donors in the presence/absence analyses, though that assumption may not hold. Because some donors lacked HLA typing at each locus, the association tests relied only on the typed subset.

The cohort was made up of roughly 670 healthy bone marrow donors. At the time of sampling, all cohort members were nominally healthy, though unrecorded immune exposures were likely present. The donor tested CMV seronegative, placing the donor among the 300 to 450 seronegative members of the cohort. A peripheral blood sample was provided by each donor, and peripheral blood mononuclear cells were used for TCR beta sequencing. The Qiagen DNeasy Blood Extraction Kit was used to extract genomic DNA from the blood cell samples. The library was built by means of the immunoSEQ multiplex PCR assay. A mixture of 60 forward primers for TCR Vbeta segments and 13 reverse primers for TCR Jbeta segments was used in the multiplex PCR. The CDR3 region of rearranged TCR beta genes was amplified from genomic DNA by a multiplex PCR assay. On the Illumina HiSeq System, the amplified TCR beta libraries were sequenced as 87-base-pair reads. Per the source publication's procedure: In a later analysis, 80 million or so unique TCR beta chains were counted across the roughly 610 repertoires, and about 10 million of these chains were shared by at least two donors. A nearest-neighbor algorithm error-corrected the raw reads and collapsed the reads into unique sequences, merging closely related sequences to remove PCR and sequencing errors. Alignment of CDR3 sequences to IMGT reference sequences was used to assign V, D and J gene segments. Each retained sequence needed at least a six-nucleotide match to both a V gene segment and a J gene segment. A rearrangement was called productive if the CDR3 had no stop codons and remained in frame with V and J, and every other rearrangement was called non-productive. Following IMGT convention, CDR3 was defined as the stretch from the second conserved V-encoded cysteine to the conserved J-encoded phenylalanine. Sequences without an unambiguous match to a single V gene segment were excluded from the earlier analysis of about 630 of the donors. An earlier analysis of about 600 of the donors called V segments functional above 56.7% productive rearrangements and segregating when the between-donor standard deviation exceeded 5%. A statistical classification framework was built to diagnose cytomegalovirus status from the catalog of TCR beta chain sequences. A later analysis assigned V and J genes by comparing TCR nucleotide sequences with IMGT/GENE-DB human TR gene sequences. Using the TCRdist pipeline, a later analysis assigned CDR3 sequences along with most-parsimonious VDJ recombination scenarios. A later analysis defined each TCR beta chain by its CDR3 amino acid sequence plus V-gene family, and excluded reads lacking a unique V-gene family. A later analysis removed 592 highly shared, low-generation-probability nucleotide sequences to deal with suspected cross-contamination and a sequencing artifact. A later analysis calculated a clonal expansion index for each public chain from normalized within-repertoire ranks of inferred template counts. Generation probabilities in a later analysis came from a VDJ recombination model fitted to out-of-frame rearrangements, and those results were checked against IGoR. Hypergeometric tests were used in a later analysis to score TCR-TCR, TCR-HLA and TCR-CMV co-occurrence, with a repertoire-size bias correction applied to the TCR pairs. A later analysis estimated false discovery rates by permuting HLA or CMV assignments 20 times. In a later analysis, co-occurring TCRs were grouped using DBSCAN, and TCRdist sequence similarity was added for clustering within HLA-allele-positive subsets. For co-occurrence clustering, repertoires with fewer than 30,000 or more than 120,000 public chains were excluded, along with a handful of repertoires with anomalous nucleotide sharing. As stored in TCRdb, this immuneACCESS dataset retains in-frame rearrangements with V and J assigned. A fraction of the clones does not appear; measured against another copy, unresolved V genes explain less than half of the discrepancy, and the remainder lacks a known reason. Clone size and the V and J calls come from that table; the DNA yielded D and trimming. For this sample there are about 200,000 clones; 86% appear just once. Roughly 0.34% of the sample is in the top ten clones.

This chain is built from TRBV7-8 and TRBJ2-7; TRBD2 fits 7 bases in the junction. The sequencing input was PBMCs. The receptor comes from a woman aged 25 to 39 in good health and CMV-seronegative. CDR3 loop: CASSTRGGSYEQYF. The DNA reads TGTGCCAGCAGCACCCGCGGGGGCTCCTACGAGCAGTACTTC.